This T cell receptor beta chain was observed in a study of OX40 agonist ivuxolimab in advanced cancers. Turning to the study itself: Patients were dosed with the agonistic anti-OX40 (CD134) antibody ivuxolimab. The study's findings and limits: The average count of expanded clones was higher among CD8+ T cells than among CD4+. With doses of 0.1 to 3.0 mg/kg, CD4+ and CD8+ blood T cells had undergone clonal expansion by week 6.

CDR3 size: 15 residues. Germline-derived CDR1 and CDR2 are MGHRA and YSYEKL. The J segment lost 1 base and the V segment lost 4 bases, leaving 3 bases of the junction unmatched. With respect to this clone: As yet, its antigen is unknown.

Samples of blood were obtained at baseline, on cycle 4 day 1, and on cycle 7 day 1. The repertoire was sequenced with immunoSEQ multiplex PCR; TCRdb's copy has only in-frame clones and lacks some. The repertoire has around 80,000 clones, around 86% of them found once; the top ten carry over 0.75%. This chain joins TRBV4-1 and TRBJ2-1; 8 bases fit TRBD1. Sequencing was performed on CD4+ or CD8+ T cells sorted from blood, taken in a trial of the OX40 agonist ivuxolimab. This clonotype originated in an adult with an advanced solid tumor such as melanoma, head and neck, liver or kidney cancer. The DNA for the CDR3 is TGCGCCAGCAGCCTCGGACAGGGTTCCTACAATGAGCAGTTCTTC. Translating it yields CASSLGQGSYNEQFF.